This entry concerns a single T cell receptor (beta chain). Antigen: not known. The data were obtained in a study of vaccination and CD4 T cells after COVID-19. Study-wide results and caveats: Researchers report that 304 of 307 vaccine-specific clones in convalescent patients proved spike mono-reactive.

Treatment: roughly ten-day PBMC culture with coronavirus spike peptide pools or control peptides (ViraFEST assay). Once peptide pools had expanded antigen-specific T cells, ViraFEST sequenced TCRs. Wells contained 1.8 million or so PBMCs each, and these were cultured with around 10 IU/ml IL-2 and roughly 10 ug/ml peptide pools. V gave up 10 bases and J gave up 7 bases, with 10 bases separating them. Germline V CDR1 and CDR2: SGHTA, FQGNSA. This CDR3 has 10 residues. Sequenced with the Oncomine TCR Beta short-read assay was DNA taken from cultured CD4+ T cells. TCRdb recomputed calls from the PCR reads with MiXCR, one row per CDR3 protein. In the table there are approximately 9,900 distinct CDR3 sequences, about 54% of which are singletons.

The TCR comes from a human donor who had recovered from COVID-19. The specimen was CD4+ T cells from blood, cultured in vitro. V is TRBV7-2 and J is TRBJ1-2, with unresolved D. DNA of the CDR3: TGTGCCATCAAGGAGGGTGGCTACACCTTC. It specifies CAIKEGGYTF.